Given below is one TCR beta chain in context. Its antigen is unidentified. A 6-nucleotide sample barcode was carried by the UMIs, which template switching added. The study subjected TCRalpha and TCRbeta cDNA to two nested PCRs of about 15 and 9 cycles. TCRdb reanalyzed the 5' RACE reads, giving one entry per CDR3 protein sequence and no DNA. This table lists 200,000 to 250,000 distinct CDR3 sequences. The record originates from a study of monozygotic twins with inflammatory bowel disease. General study results and limits: Findings did not support one strong IBD-associated signal or clonotype. Especially with disease activity, IBD patients shared fewer clonotypes with others than healthy twins did.

CDR3 length equals 13 residues. Germline V lookup: CDR1 SGHRS, CDR2 YFSETQ. The sequenced sample was blood. The chain recombines TRBV5-1 with TRBJ2-4. The TCR sequence derives from a human donor with ulcerative colitis or Crohn's disease, or a healthy co-twin of an affected twin (not recorded which). CDR3 amino acids: CASKASNRDIQYF. Together with reference TRBV5-1 and TRBJ2-4, the CDR3 gives the full variable domain: KAGVTQTPRYLIKTRGQQVTLSCSPISGHRSVSWYQQTPGQGLQFLFEYFSETQRNKGNFPGRFSGRQFSNSRSEMNVSTLELGDSALYLCASKASNRDIQYFGAGTRLSVL.